This T cell receptor beta chain was recorded in a study of blood T cell repertoires in COVID-19. The CDR3 length is 16 residues. J lost 1 base, V lost 3 bases, and 6 bases had no gene match. The germline CDR1 and CDR2 sequences are ENHRY and SYGVKD. The data were produced by immunoSEQ multiplex PCR, yet TCRdb's version contains in-frame clones alone and is incomplete. The sample contains under 250,000 clones, approximately 80% of which appear only once. This clonotype was obtained from a woman aged 55-69 years who had recovered from COVID-19. Sequencing used PBMCs or T cells enriched from blood (not recorded which). V usage is TRBV10-3 and J usage is TRBJ2-1, with 7 bases that match TRBD2. CDR3: CAISETAGDSYNEQFF. CDR3 in DNA: TGTGCCATCAGTGAAACGGCGGGGGATTCCTACAATGAGCAGTTCTTC.